These 30 T cell receptor beta chains were sequenced from one sample in a study of CD8 T cells in ankylosing spondylitis. No antigen is known for these receptors. TCRdb passed the 5' RACE reads through MiXCR, listing each CDR3 protein once. The sample has some 130,000 distinct CDR3 sequences, 15% to 20% seen once; the top ten hold roughly 30%. Study-level findings and limits: Seemingly distinctive of ankylosing spondylitis blood was a TCR beta motif formed by eight highly homologous variants.

The sequencing input was blood, either unsorted or a sorted T cell fraction (not recorded which). Every receptor here comes from a male donor with ankylosing spondylitis.

This clonotype has only a few counts. The V and J genes are TRBV20-1 and TRBJ2-2; 11 bases line up with TRBD2. Trimming cost V 6 bases and J 1 base; bases outside gene matches: 4. The germline V gene encodes CDR1 DFQATT and CDR2 SNEGSKA (reference sequence). This CDR3 spans 15 amino acids. The CDR3 bases are TGCAGTGCATCGGGACTAGCGGAGAACACCGGGGAGCTGTTTTTT. Translation gives CSASGLAENTGELFF.

This clonotype was counted between two and nine times. In DNA form, the CDR3 reads TGTGCCAGCTCACCCCGAGCAGGGGACCTCTACAATGAGCAGTTCTTC. This encodes CASSPRAGDLYNEQFF. V and J are TRBV18 and TRBJ2-1; D might be TRBD1 (6 bases). Germline assignment: CDR1 KGHSH and CDR2 LQKENI. This CDR3 is built from 16 residues. Trimming removed 3 bases from V and 3 bases from J, with 15 bases in between.

The CDR3 DNA follows: TGTGCCACCAGCAGAGGCAGGGTCGGCACCGGGGAGCTGTTTTTT. Its translation: CATSRGRVGTGELFF. The chain carries TRBV15 and TRBJ2-2; possible D gene TRBD1, 5 bases. With 1 base removed from V and 4 bases from J, the gap between germline ends came to 10 bases. In germline, CDR1 is LNHNV, CDR2 YYDKDF (reference sequence). This CDR3 is built from 15 residues.

V gene TRBV4-3 combines with J gene TRBJ2-2, with D possibly being TRBD1 or TRBD2 (5 bases each). This CDR3 comprises 15 residues. Trimming left V 1 base short and J 5 bases short, with 11 bases between. CDR1 and CDR2 from the germline V gene are LGHNA and YSLEER. CDR3 in DNA: TGCGCCAGCAGCCAAGGGGGACGAGGAACCGGGGAGCTGTTTTTT. Its protein product is CASSQGGRGTGELFF.

This clonotype has only one observation. The rearrangement uses TRBV28 and TRBJ2-7, with 10 bases aligning to TRBD1. The V segment lost 9 bases and the J segment 6 bases; nucleotides outside the gene matches: 11. CDR1 is MDHEN, CDR2 SYDVKM, per germline. The CDR3 runs to 14 residues. DNA of the CDR3: TGTGCCAGGTCAGACCGGGACAGGGGACGCGAGCAGTACTTC. This encodes CARSDRDRGREQYF.

The chain combines TRBV4-1 with TRBJ1-5; D gene ambiguous. Germline V lookup: CDR1 MGHRA, CDR2 YSYEKL. V was trimmed by 1 base and J by 7 bases, leaving 8 bases between them. The CDR3 totals 13 residues. CDR3 DNA sequence: TGCGCCAGCAGCCAAGTGGTTAACCAGCCCCAGCATTTT. This sequence encodes CASSQVVNQPQHF.

This clonotype was seen a handful of times. This chain connects TRBV14 to TRBJ2-1; D not resolved. Germline CDR1 reads SGHDN; CDR2 reads FVKESK. The CDR3 is 13 residues long. V was cut by 3 bases and J by 3 bases, with 6 bases left in between. The CDR3 loop is CASSQFLYNEQFF. DNA for the CDR3: TGTGCCAGCAGCCAGTTTCTCTACAATGAGCAGTTCTTC.

This clonotype was detected a few times. The rearrangement joins TRBV6-1 to TRBJ2-7; a possible D gene is TRBD2 (5 bases). CDR1 and CDR2 from the germline V gene are MNHNS and SASEGT. V was clipped by 3 bases and J by 7 bases, with 16 bases between them. The CDR3 runs 14 residues. As DNA, the CDR3 is TGTGCCAGCAGTGATGTTTGGACCCCGGGAGAGCAGTACTTC. Protein sequence: CASSDVWTPGEQYF.

A few counts support this clonotype. The chain is built from TRBV27 and TRBJ2-1; 7 nucleotides agree with TRBD2. J was trimmed by 3 bases and V by 5 bases; bases with no gene match: 10. This CDR3 contains 16 residues. Per germline, CDR1 MNHEY and CDR2 SMNVEV (reference sequence). The CDR3 DNA is TGTGCCAGCAGTACGCTACCTAGCGGAGGCTACAATGAGCAGTTCTTC. Amino acids: CASSTLPSGGYNEQFF.

The chain uses TRBV28 and TRBJ1-3, with 10 bases lining up with TRBD1. CDR3 length: 18 amino acids. The V gene end was trimmed by 5 bases and the J gene end by 0 bases; junction bases not matched to a gene: 10. Germline V gene lookup returns CDR1 MDHEN and CDR2 SYDVKM. The CDR3 is CASSPTRQGATSGNTIYF. As DNA, the CDR3 is TGTGCCAGCAGTCCTACCCGACAGGGGGCAACCTCTGGAAACACCATATATTTT.

This clonotype was seen a single time. The chain recombines TRBV7-8 with TRBJ1-6; a weak D match, TRBD1 (6 bases). Germline loops: CDR1 SGHVS, CDR2 FQNEAQ. CDR3 length equals 15 residues. V lost 1 base and J lost 14, with 18 bases in between. The CDR3 DNA is TGTGCCAGCAGCTTAGTCGGGGGCCTATTTGGGACCCTCCACTTT. Residues: CASSLVGGLFGTLHF.

This sequence joins TRBV7-6 and TRBJ2-7; 10 nucleotides agree with TRBD2. The ends lost 2 bases at V and 3 bases at J; junction bases unmatched: 4. The germline gives CDR1 SGHVS, CDR2 FNYEAQ. This CDR3 is 15 amino acids long. This CDR3 is CASSLLAGDRYEQYF. Here the CDR3 DNA reads TGTGCCAGCAGCTTACTAGCGGGGGACCGCTACGAGCAGTACTTC.

This clonotype appeared a few times. An end of the junction differs from the germline gene, which may be a read error. This chain joins TRBV11-2 and TRBJ2-1, with 7 positions matching TRBD2. Germline values: CDR1 SGHAT, CDR2 FQNNGV. The CDR3 is made up of 13 amino acids. CDR3 nucleotide sequence: TGTGCCAGCACCTTATCTAGCGGCAATGAGCAGTTCTTC. Protein product: CASTLSSGNEQFF.

The V gene is TRBV30, the J gene TRBJ2-7; D is uncertain. V lost 4 bases to trimming and J lost 3 bases, with 13 bases between them. The germline V gene encodes CDR1 GTSNPN and CDR2 SVGIG (reference sequence). This CDR3 is 13 amino acids long. CDR3 coding DNA: TGTGCCTGGACCCAGACCGCAATCTACGAGCAGTACTTC. Protein: CAWTQTAIYEQYF.

The gene calls are TRBV7-8 and TRBJ2-1; 7 positions agree with TRBD2. V gave up 5 bases and J gave up 9 bases; unmatched junction bases: 10. Per the germline V gene, CDR1 is SGHVS and CDR2 is FQNEAQ. The CDR3 has 14 residues. As DNA, the CDR3 is TGTGCCAGCAGCCACAGACTAGCACTGTTTGAGCAGTTCTTC. This translates into CASSHRLALFEQFF.

The chain uses TRBV28 and TRBJ2-2; 8 nucleotides line up with TRBD2. Germline lookup yields CDR1 MDHEN and CDR2 SYDVKM. With V trimmed by 6 bases and J by 0 bases, 9 bases remained unmatched. CDR3 size: 17 residues. The CDR3 coding sequence is TGTGCCAGCAGCATTATAGCGGGGAACCCGAACACCGGGGAGCTGTTTTTT. This gives the protein CASSIIAGNPNTGELFF.

This CDR3 is CASSPLLAGSYNEQFF. The CDR3 DNA sequence: TGCGCCAGCAGCCCCCTTCTAGCGGGATCCTACAATGAGCAGTTCTTC. V and J are TRBV4-1 and TRBJ2-1; 9 bases are shared with TRBD2. J was trimmed by 1 base and V by 4 bases; bases with no gene match: 5. The CDR3 runs to 16 residues. The germline gives CDR1 MGHRA, CDR2 YSYEKL.

V is TRBV10-2 and J is TRBJ2-1; 14 nucleotides match TRBD2. CDR1 and CDR2 (germline): WSHSY, SAAADI. With 6 bases clipped from V and 13 bases from J, the junction kept 11 bases outside the gene matches. The CDR3 spans 15 residues. CDR3 sequence reads: CASRRGLAGDPEQFF. The CDR3 DNA reads as TGCGCCAGCAGGCGGGGACTAGCGGGAGATCCCGAACAGTTCTTC.

The rearrangement links TRBV19 to TRBJ1-1; TRBD1 might be the D (6 bases). The CDR3 is 13 residues long. The ends were cut back, 2 bases at V and 4 bases at J, with 8 bases in the middle. CDR1 is LNHDA and CDR2 is SQIVND in the germline V gene (reference sequence). CDR3: CASSISTGTEAFF. The CDR3 DNA is TGTGCCAGTAGTATATCGACAGGCACTGAAGCTTTCTTT. The full variable domain, with the rest looked up from reference TRBV19 and TRBJ1-1, is DGGITQSPKYLFRKEGQNVTLSCEQNLNHDAMYWYRQDPGQGLRLIYYSQIVNDFQKGDIAEGYSVSREKKESFPLTVTSAQKNPTAFYLCASSISTGTEAFFGQGTRLTVV.

This chain links TRBV5-1 with TRBJ2-1, with a possible D match to TRBD1 (7 bases). Trimming shortened V by 4 bases and J by 9 bases, and 14 bases separated the two germline ends. Germline values: CDR1 SGHRS, CDR2 YFSETQ. This CDR3 comprises 13 residues. The CDR3 reads CASSPSGGPEQFF. DNA of the CDR3: TGCGCCAGCAGCCCCTCAGGGGGGCCTGAGCAGTTCTTC.

This clonotype was observed a few times. The chain is built from TRBV28 and TRBJ1-4; D call uncertain. Germline values: CDR1 MDHEN, CDR2 SYDVKM. This CDR3 comprises 15 residues. V was cut by 1 base and J by 5 bases, with 11 bases left in between. CDR3 DNA: TGTGCCAGCAGTTTATCGGCAGCTAGGAATGAAAAACTGTTTTTT. Encoded protein: CASSLSAARNEKLFF.

Only a few counts were recorded for this clonotype. V usage is TRBV4-1 and J usage is TRBJ1-1; TRBD1 might be the D (5 bases). The V end was cut by 4 bases, the J end by 4 bases, with 22 bases between. Germline V lookup: CDR1 MGHRA, CDR2 YSYEKL. The CDR3 is made up of 17 amino acids. The CDR3 nucleotides read TGCGCCAGCAGCCCCTTCAGAGTGGGGGTGGAGGGCACTGAAGCTTTCTTT. Protein: CASSPFRVGVEGTEAFF.

This clonotype was counted only a few times. The CDR3, as DNA: TGTGCTAGTGGAAGGACGGCGAACACTGAAGCTTTCTTT. It encodes CASGRTANTEAFF. The J gene is TRBJ1-1, the V gene TRBV12-5; D is unclear. The CDR3 is made up of 13 amino acids. Germline-derived CDR1 and CDR2 are LGHNT and FRNRAP. The V gene lost 6 bases and the J gene lost 1 base, with 9 bases spanning the gap.

The chain couples TRBV30 to TRBJ2-3; 7 bases map to TRBD2. The CDR3 has 15 amino acids. Unmatched junction bases numbered 7, after V lost 0 bases and J lost 4 bases. Germline V gene sequence: CDR1 GTSNPN, CDR2 SVGIG (reference sequence). This chain's CDR3 is CAWSVRAGAPDTQYF. As DNA, the CDR3 is TGTGCCTGGAGTGTCAGGGCGGGAGCCCCAGATACGCAGTATTTT.

In its sample, this clonotype was seen a few times. The chain is built from TRBV2 and TRBJ2-2; no clear D. The CDR3 loop spans 10 amino acids. The V end was cut by 6 bases, the J end by 10 bases, with 6 bases between. Germline CDR1 reads SNHLY; CDR2 reads FYNNEI. CDR3 protein: CASRPEELFF. The DNA for the CDR3 is TGTGCCAGCAGGCCCGAGGAGCTGTTTTTT.

The V gene is TRBV9, the J gene TRBJ2-2; 11 bases map to TRBD2. The CDR3 is 17 residues long. The V gene end was trimmed by 3 bases and the J gene end by 2 bases; junction bases not matched to a gene: 6. CDR1 is SGDLS and CDR2 is YYNGEE in the germline V gene. The CDR3 loop reads CASSAGGTSGNTGELFF. The DNA of the CDR3 is TGTGCCAGCAGCGCTGGGGGGACTAGCGGAAACACCGGGGAGCTGTTTTTT. Looking up the rest from reference TRBV9 and TRBJ2-2 gives the full variable domain: DSGVTQTPKHLITATGQRVTLRCSPRSGDLSVYWYQQSLDQGLQFLIQYYNGEERAKGNILERFSAQQFPDLHSELNLSSLELGDSALYFCASSAGGTSGNTGELFFGEGSRLTVL.

The rearrangement uses TRBV6-5 and TRBJ2-3, with unresolved D. The CDR3 loop spans 14 amino acids. V was shortened by 0 bases and J by 6 bases, with 10 bases between the two germline ends. Germline CDR1 and CDR2: MNHEY and SVGAGI. The CDR3 sequence: CASSYSGTRDTQYF. The CDR3, as DNA: TGTGCCAGCAGTTACTCGGGAACGCGGGATACGCAGTATTTT.

This clonotype was counted a few times. The V gene is TRBV7-9, the J gene TRBJ1-5; D is undetermined. Germline V CDR1 and CDR2: SEHNR, FQNEAQ (reference sequence). V lost 5 bases to trimming and J lost 8 bases, with 16 bases between them. This CDR3 is 14 amino acids long. CDR3 sequence: CASSPSSGGEPQHF. The CDR3 nucleotides read TGTGCCAGCAGCCCCTCGTCCGGCGGGGAGCCCCAGCATTTT.

The V gene is TRBV10-3, the J gene TRBJ2-7; the D is unclear. Deletions cut 0 bases from V and 3 bases from J, with 18 bases between. CDR3 length equals 17 residues. CDR1 and CDR2 (germline): ENHRY, SYGVKD. In nucleotides, the CDR3 is TGTGCCATCAGTGAGTCGAGTCGTACAGTTTTTGTCTACGAGCAGTACTTC. Its protein is CAISESSRTVFVYEQYF.

Only a few counts were recorded for this clonotype. The V and J genes are TRBV19 and TRBJ2-3; tentative D call: TRBD1 (5 bases). The V end was cut by 10 bases, the J end by 1 base, with 15 bases between. CDR3 size: 14 residues. CDR1 and CDR2 from the germline V gene are LNHDA and SQIVND (reference sequence). CDR3 nucleotides: TGTGCCACCGCTCCCAGGGAACGCACAGATACGCAGTATTTT. As protein: CATAPRERTDTQYF.